This T cell receptor beta chain came from a study of blood T cell repertoires in COVID-19. Study summary: Donors in the United States, Italy and Spain gave samples during acute or convalescent COVID-19.

Assay: immunoSEQ multiplex PCR; the TCRdb copy retains only in-frame clones and omits some. This table has approximately 88,000 clones, roughly 74% appearing once. The CDR3 is 13 residues long. Per the germline V gene, CDR1 is SGHTA and CDR2 is FQGNSA. The trim removed 5 bases at V and 8 bases at J, leaving 4 bases unmatched. This sequence joins TRBV7-2 and TRBJ2-1; 9 bases are shared with TRBD2. Sequencing was performed on peripheral blood. This TCR was sampled from a man aged 70-80 years with COVID-19, enrolled during active disease. The CDR3 loop reads CASSQRTSDEQFF. CDR3 nucleotide sequence: TGTGCCAGCAGCCAGAGGACTAGCGATGAGCAGTTCTTC.